This TCR beta chain is drawn from a study of T cells in Graves' hyperthyroidism and ophthalmopathy. The study's findings and limits: By a 13 V-J model, ophthalmopathy was set apart from stable hyperthyroidism. Most thyroid-expanded clonotypes above 0.001 were also found in blood.

Trimming took 0 bases from V and 4 from J, leaving 16 bases between them. CDR3 size: 17 residues. From germline, CDR1 is SGDLS and CDR2 YYNGEE. Blood sampling occurred at first hyperthyroidism diagnosis, ahead of any ophthalmopathy symptoms. Amplified TCR beta CDR3 regions derived from RNA transcripts. First-round RT-PCR targeting the TCR CDR3 was performed with the HTBI primer set. MiXCR was run by TCRdb on the multiplex PCR reads, yielding one entry per CDR3 protein. The table lists a few hundred thousand distinct CDR3 sequences, about 15% of them singletons, with roughly a quarter in the top ten. Points on this clonotype: What it binds is not known.

Sample: blood. The sequence came from a woman under 30 with Graves' hyperthyroidism that later progressed to Graves' ophthalmopathy. This chain links TRBV9 with TRBJ1-4, with a possible D match to TRBD1 (5 bases). In DNA form, the CDR3 reads TGTGCCAGCAGCGTAGCGCCCCCGGAGGGGCGTAATGAAAAACTGTTTTTT. This gives the protein CASSVAPPEGRNEKLFF. Drawing the rest from reference TRBV9 and TRBJ1-4, the complete variable domain is DSGVTQTPKHLITATGQRVTLRCSPRSGDLSVYWYQQSLDQGLQFLIQYYNGEERAKGNILERFSAQQFPDLHSELNLSSLELGDSALYFCASSVAPPEGRNEKLFFGSGTQLSVL.